The clone carrying this TCR beta chain has a handful of counts. The sample belongs to a study of tumor and adjacent non-tumor tissue in lung cancer. About the research overall: Histology: under 15 adenocarcinoma, 2 squamous cell carcinoma, 1 small cell lung cancer.

The CDR3 has 13 residues. The V and J ends lost 6 bases and 1 base respectively, with 7 bases between them. The germline CDR1 and CDR2 sequences are MNHEY and SVGAGI. The template was RNA from unsorted bulk tissue. A modified ARM-PCR protocol with three rounds of nested PCR amplified TCRbeta. Each CDR3 protein is one row after TCRdb ran MiXCR on the multiplex PCR reads. The sample consists of over 110,000 distinct CDR3 sequences, approximately 64% of them appearing once. The TCR was taken from a man between 60 and 75 years old with small cell lung cancer. V gene TRBV6-5 combines with J gene TRBJ1-5; D remains ambiguous. The specimen sequenced was lung tumor tissue. CDR3 amino acids: CASRSGSNQPQHF. CDR3 in DNA: TGTGCCAGCAGATCGGGGAGCAATCAGCCCCAGCATTTT.